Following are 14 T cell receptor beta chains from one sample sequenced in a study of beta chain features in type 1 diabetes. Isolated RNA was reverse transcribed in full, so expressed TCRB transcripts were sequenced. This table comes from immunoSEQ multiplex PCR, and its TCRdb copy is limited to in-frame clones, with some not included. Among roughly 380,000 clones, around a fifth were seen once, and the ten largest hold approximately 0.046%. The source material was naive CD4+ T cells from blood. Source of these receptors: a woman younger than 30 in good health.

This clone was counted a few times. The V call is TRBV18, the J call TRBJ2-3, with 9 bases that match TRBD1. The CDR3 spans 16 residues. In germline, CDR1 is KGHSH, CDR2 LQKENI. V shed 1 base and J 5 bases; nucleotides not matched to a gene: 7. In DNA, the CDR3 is TGTGCCAGCTCACCACGTACAGGGGGCATTGGAGATACGCAGTATTTT. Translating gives CASSPRTGGIGDTQYF.

For the CDR3, the DNA is TGTGCCAGCAGCTTAGTGGCCCGCGGGGGCGAGTCACCCCTCCACTTT. This gives the protein CASSLVARGGESPLHF. V gene TRBV7-3 combines with J gene TRBJ1-6; D might be TRBD1 (6 bases). Germline lookup yields CDR1 SGHTA and CDR2 FQGTGA. Trimming stripped 2 bases from V and 10 bases from J, with 18 bases between. CDR3 length: 16 amino acids.

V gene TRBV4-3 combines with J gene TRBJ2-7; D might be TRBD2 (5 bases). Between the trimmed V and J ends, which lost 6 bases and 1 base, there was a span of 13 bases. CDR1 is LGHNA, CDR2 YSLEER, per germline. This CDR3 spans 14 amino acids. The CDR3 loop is CASSPAEGSYEQYF. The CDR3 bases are TGCGCCAGCAGTCCTGCTGAGGGATCCTACGAGCAGTACTTC.

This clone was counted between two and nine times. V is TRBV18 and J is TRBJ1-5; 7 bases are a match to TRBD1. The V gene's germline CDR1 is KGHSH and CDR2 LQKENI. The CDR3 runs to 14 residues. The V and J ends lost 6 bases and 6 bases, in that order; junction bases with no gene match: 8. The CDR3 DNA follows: TGTGCCAGCTCCCACGGGACAGCGGCTCAGCCCCAGCATTTT. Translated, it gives CASSHGTAAQPQHF. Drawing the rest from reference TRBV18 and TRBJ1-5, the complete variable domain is NAGVMQNPRHLVRRRGQEARLRCSPMKGHSHVYWYRQLPEEGLKFMVYLQKENIIDESGMPKERFSAEFPKEGPSILRIQQVVRGDSAAYFCASSHGTAAQPQHFGDGTRLSIL.

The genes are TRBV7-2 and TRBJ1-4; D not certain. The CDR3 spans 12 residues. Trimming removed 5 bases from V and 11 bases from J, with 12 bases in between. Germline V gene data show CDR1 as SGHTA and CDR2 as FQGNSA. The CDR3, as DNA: TGTGCCAGCAGCGCACCGGGGAGGAAACTGTTTTTT. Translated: CASSAPGRKLFF.

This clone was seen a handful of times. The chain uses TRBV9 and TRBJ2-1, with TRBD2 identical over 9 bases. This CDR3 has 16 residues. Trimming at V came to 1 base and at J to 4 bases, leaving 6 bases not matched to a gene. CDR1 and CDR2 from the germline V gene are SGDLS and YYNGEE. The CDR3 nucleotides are TGTGCCAGCAGCGTACTTGGGCGGGGGGGGTACAATGAGCAGTTCTTC. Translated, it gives CASSVLGRGGYNEQFF.

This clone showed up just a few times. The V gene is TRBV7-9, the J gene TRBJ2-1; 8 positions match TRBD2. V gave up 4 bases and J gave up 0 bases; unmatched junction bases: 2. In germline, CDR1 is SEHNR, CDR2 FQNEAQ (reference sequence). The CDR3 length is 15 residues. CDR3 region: CASSSGGGSYNEQFF. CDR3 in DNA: TGTGCCAGCAGCTCCGGGGGGGGCTCCTACAATGAGCAGTTCTTC.

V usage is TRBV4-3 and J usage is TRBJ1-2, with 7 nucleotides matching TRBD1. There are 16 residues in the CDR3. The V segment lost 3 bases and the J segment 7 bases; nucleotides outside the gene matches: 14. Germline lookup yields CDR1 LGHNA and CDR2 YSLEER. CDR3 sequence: CASSQLDRSTQGGYTF. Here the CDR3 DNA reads TGCGCCAGCAGCCAGCTGGACAGGTCGACCCAGGGTGGCTACACCTTC.

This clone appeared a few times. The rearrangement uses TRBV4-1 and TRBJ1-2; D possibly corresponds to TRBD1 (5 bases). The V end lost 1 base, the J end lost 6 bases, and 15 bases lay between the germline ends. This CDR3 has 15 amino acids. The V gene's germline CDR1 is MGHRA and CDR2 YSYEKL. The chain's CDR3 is CASSQGRGPQDGYTF. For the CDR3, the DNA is TGCGCCAGCAGCCAAGGGAGGGGACCCCAAGATGGCTACACCTTC.

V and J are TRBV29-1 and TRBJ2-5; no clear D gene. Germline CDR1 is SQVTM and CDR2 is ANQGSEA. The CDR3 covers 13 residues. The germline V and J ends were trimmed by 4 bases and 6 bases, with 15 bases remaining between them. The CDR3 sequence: CSVGLLRSQTQYF. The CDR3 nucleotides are TGCAGCGTTGGCCTCTTGCGGAGTCAGACCCAGTACTTC.

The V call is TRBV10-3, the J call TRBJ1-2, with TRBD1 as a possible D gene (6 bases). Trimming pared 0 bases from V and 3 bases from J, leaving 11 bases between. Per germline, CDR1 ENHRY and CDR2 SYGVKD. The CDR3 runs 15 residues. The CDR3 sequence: CAISESGAGDYGYTF. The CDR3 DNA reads TGTGCCATCAGTGAGTCGGGGGCAGGCGACTATGGCTACACCTTC.

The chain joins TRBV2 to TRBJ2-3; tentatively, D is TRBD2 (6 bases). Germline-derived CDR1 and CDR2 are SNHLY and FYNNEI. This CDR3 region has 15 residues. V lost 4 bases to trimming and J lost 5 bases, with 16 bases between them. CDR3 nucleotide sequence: TGTGCCAGCAGTGGATACCTAGCGTCCCAAGATACGCAGTATTTT. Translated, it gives CASSGYLASQDTQYF.

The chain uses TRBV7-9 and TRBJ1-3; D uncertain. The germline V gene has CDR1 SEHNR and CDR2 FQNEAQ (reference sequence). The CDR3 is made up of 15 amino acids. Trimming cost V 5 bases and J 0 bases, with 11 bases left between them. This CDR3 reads CASSPSGGSGNTIYF. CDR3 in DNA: TGTGCCAGCAGCCCCTCCGGAGGCTCTGGAAACACCATATATTTT.

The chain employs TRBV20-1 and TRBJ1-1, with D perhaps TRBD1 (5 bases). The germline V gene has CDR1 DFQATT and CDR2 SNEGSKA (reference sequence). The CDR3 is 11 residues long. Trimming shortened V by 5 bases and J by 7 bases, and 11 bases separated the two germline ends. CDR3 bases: TGCAGTGCTCAGGGTTTAGGTGAAGCTTTCTTT. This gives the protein CSAQGLGEAFF.